This TCR beta chain was profiled in a study of blood T cell repertoires in COVID-19. Study-level background: The samples span acute and convalescent COVID-19 from the United States, Italy and Spain.

The table came from immunoSEQ multiplex PCR; TCRdb's copy has only in-frame clones and leaves some out. The sample lists 74,000 or so clones; 89% were seen once. CDR3 length equals 14 residues. Trimming removed 6 bases from V and 0 bases from J, with 11 bases in between. Germline CDR1 and CDR2: SNHLY and FYNNEI. This clonotype was obtained from a man aged 50 to 59 with active COVID-19. Material for sequencing was peripheral blood. The genes are TRBV2 and TRBJ2-5; D may be TRBD1 (6 bases). The CDR3 is CASRSGQYQETQYF. DNA of the CDR3: TGTGCCAGCAGATCCGGACAGTACCAAGAGACCCAGTACTTC. Full variable domain (rest looked up from reference TRBV2 and TRBJ2-5): EPEVTQTPSHQVTQMGQEVILRCVPISNHLYFYWYRQILGQKVEFLVSFYNNEISEKSEIFDDQFSVERPDGSNFTLKIRSTKLEDSAMYFCASRSGQYQETQYFGPGTRLLVL.